A single sample is the source of the 20 T cell receptor beta chains below, sequenced in a study of Graves' ophthalmopathy and Graves' hyperthyroidism (dated 2018 in TCRdb). TCRdb records Illumina HiSeq 2000 as the sequencer. For repertoire sequencing, the TCR beta CDR3 regions were amplified from RNA transcripts. A first-round RT-PCR used HTBI primers with the Qiagen OneStep RT-PCR kit, followed by a second-round multiplex PCR, size selection and purification. TCRdb reran the public reads through fastp at Q25 and MiXCR, keeping productive beta chains. When rows share a CDR3 protein, they turn into one entry using the most common DNA and genes. The sample table lists hundreds of thousands of distinct CDR3 sequences, around 21% of them with a count of one. The top ten clonotypes cover roughly 3.2% of the sample. Material: peripheral blood. These receptors were taken from a woman younger than 30 with stable Graves' hyperthyroidism. Donor details come from another sample of the same person, matched by shared clones.

This clonotype was detected many times. The chain couples TRBV10-3 to TRBJ1-2; D is perhaps TRBD1 (6 bases). The germline V gene has CDR1 ENHRY and CDR2 SYGVKD. The length of the CDR3 is 14 residues. V was pared by 5 bases and J by 2 bases, with 12 bases between. The CDR3 loop is CAISQGTPNYGYTF. The CDR3 nucleotides read TGTGCCATCAGTCAGGGGACGCCAAACTATGGCTACACCTTC.

The table lists this clonotype with many counts. The genes are TRBV25-1 and TRBJ2-7; 8 bases align to TRBD1. Germline V CDR1 and CDR2: MGHDK, SYGVNS. Unmatched junction bases numbered 8, after V lost 7 bases and J lost 3 bases. CDR3 length equals 14 residues. The CDR3 coding sequence is TGTGCCAGCACTTCCGACAGGGGAGGCTACGAGCAGTACTTC. It encodes CASTSDRGGYEQYF.

This clonotype was seen only a few times. The chain uses TRBV20-1 and TRBJ2-4; 9 positions agree with TRBD2. The CDR3 is 13 residues long. V lost 6 bases, J lost 8 bases, and 8 bases stayed unmatched. Germline CDR1 and CDR2: DFQATT and SNEGSKA (reference sequence). The chain's CDR3 is CSALGTSIDIQYF. The CDR3 coding sequence is TGCAGTGCATTAGGGACTAGCATTGACATTCAGTACTTC.

This clonotype showed up many times. The rearrangement joins TRBV24-1 to TRBJ2-6; the D is unclear. The V gene's germline CDR1 is KGHDR and CDR2 SFDVKD. V lost 9 bases and J 0 bases, leaving 14 bases between the germline ends. This CDR3 is 16 amino acids long. The CDR3 region has the DNA TGTGCCACCGAAGGACGGGCTAACTCTGGGGCCAACGTCCTGACTTTC. This gives the protein CATEGRANSGANVLTF.

This clonotype has only a few counts. The CDR3 reads CASSFLWAGEYEQYF. The CDR3 coding sequence is TGTGCCAGCAGCTTTTTGTGGGCAGGGGAGTACGAGCAGTACTTC. The chain carries TRBV7-8 and TRBJ2-7; D might be TRBD1 (6 bases). This CDR3 region has 15 residues. The germline CDR1 and CDR2 sequences are SGHVS and FQNEAQ. V was clipped by 3 bases and J by 4 bases, with 16 bases between them.

This chain uses TRBV5-5 with TRBJ2-5, with 8 bases matching TRBD1. The V gene's germline CDR1 is SGHKS and CDR2 YYEKEE (reference sequence). V dropped 4 bases and J dropped 5; count of bases not matched to a gene: 7. This CDR3 spans 14 amino acids. The CDR3 nucleotides are TGTGCCAGCAGCGCACCGACAGGGGTCGAGACCCAGTACTTC. Protein: CASSAPTGVETQYF. Supplemented by reference TRBV5-5 and TRBJ2-5, the full variable domain reads DAGVTQSPTHLIKTRGQQVTLRCSPISGHKSVSWYQQVLGQGPQFIFQYYEKEERGRGNFPDRFSARQFPNYSSELNVNALLLGDSALYLCASSAPTGVETQYFGPGTRLLVL.

The chain has TRBV6-2 or TRBV6-3 and TRBJ2-5; 7 bases are shared with TRBD1. The CDR3 has 14 amino acids. Germline CDR1 MNHEY, CDR2 SVGEGT. V dropped 5 bases and J dropped 5; count of bases not matched to a gene: 8. The CDR3 region has the DNA TGTGCCAGCAGTCCTGACAGGGACCGGGAGACCCAGTACTTC. This gives the protein CASSPDRDRETQYF.

The chain has TRBV6-1 and TRBJ2-7; D is uncertain. Germline-derived CDR1 and CDR2 are MNHNS and SASEGT. V was cut by 7 bases and J by 6 bases, with 10 bases left in between. The CDR3 runs 11 residues. The CDR3 coding sequence is TGTGCCAGCACCAAGGCCGGCGAGCAGTACTTC. Translating gives CASTKAGEQYF.

V is TRBV11-1 and J is TRBJ2-7; 12 bases agree with TRBD1. Germline V gene data show CDR1 as SGHAT and CDR2 as FQDESV (reference sequence). V lost 2 bases, J lost 2 bases, and 4 bases stayed unmatched. The CDR3 contains 16 residues. The DNA of the CDR3 is TGTGCCAGCAGCTTACCCGGGACAGGGGGCGCCTACGAGCAGTACTTC. Translating gives CASSLPGTGGAYEQYF.

The CDR3 DNA follows: TGTGCCACCAGGACCGGGACAGCGGACACCGGGGAGCTGTTTTTT. It encodes CATRTGTADTGELFF. The V call is TRBV24-1, the J call TRBJ2-2; TRBD1 matches at 7 bases. V gave up 7 bases and J gave up 3 bases; unmatched junction bases: 7. This CDR3 is 15 amino acids long. Looked up from germline, CDR1 is KGHDR and CDR2 is SFDVKD.

The V and J genes are TRBV6-5 and TRBJ2-5, with 7 bases identical to TRBD1. CDR1 and CDR2 (germline): MNHEY, SVGAGI. The ends lost 0 bases at V and 2 bases at J; junction bases unmatched: 6. CDR3 length: 16 residues. The CDR3 spells CASSYSIGDSQETQYF. CDR3 in DNA: TGTGCCAGCAGTTACTCAATTGGGGACAGTCAAGAGACCCAGTACTTC.

The chain uses TRBV24-1 and TRBJ2-7; maybe TRBD2 (6 bases). V lost 3 bases and J 6 bases, leaving 11 bases between the germline ends. The CDR3 is 13 residues long. Germline V gene sequence: CDR1 KGHDR, CDR2 SFDVKD. The CDR3 loop reads CATSDHGLPEQYF. The DNA for the CDR3 is TGTGCCACCAGTGATCACGGACTACCCGAGCAGTACTTC.

This clonotype has a count of ten or more. V is TRBV25-1 and J is TRBJ2-7, with D perhaps matching TRBD1 (6 bases). The CDR3 is made up of 16 amino acids. Germline CDR1 is MGHDK and CDR2 is SYGVNS. The V end was cut by 6 bases, the J end by 5 bases, with 23 bases between. In DNA form, the CDR3 reads TGTGCCAGCAGCGGCGGACAGTTATCCTACTACGACGAGCAGTACTTC. As protein: CASSGGQLSYYDEQYF.

A note on this clonotype: One end of the junction varies from germline; a read error may be responsible. The V call is TRBV6-1, the J call TRBJ1-5, with 7 nucleotides matching TRBD1. Germline V gene sequence: CDR1 MNHNS, CDR2 SASEGT. This CDR3 spans 15 amino acids. The CDR3, as DNA: TGTGCCAGCAGTGAATGGGGGACAGATAATCAACCCCAGCATTTT. Residues: CASSEWGTDNQPQHF.

This clonotype has at least ten counts. V is TRBV7-2 and J is TRBJ2-5, with D possibly being TRBD1 (6 bases). Germline V CDR1 and CDR2: SGHTA, FQGNSA. V dropped 3 bases and J dropped 2 bases, with 13 bases sitting between them. The CDR3 length is 15 residues. In DNA, the CDR3 is TGTGCCAGCAGCTTTGTCAGGGGAAATCAAGAGACCCAGTACTTC. Translated: CASSFVRGNQETQYF. The complete variable domain, with remaining parts taken from reference TRBV7-2 and TRBJ2-5, reads GAGVSQSPSNKVTEKGKDVELRCDPISGHTALYWYRQSLGQGLEFLIYFQGNSAPDKSGLPSDRFSAERTGGSVSTLTIQRTQQEDSAVYLCASSFVRGNQETQYFGPGTRLLVL.

Ten or more counts support this clonotype. J is TRBJ1-5 and V is TRBV11-3; D not certain. The CDR3 contains 13 residues. V lost 0 bases and J lost 8, with 8 bases in between. Germline V gene sequence: CDR1 SGHNT, CDR2 YENEEA. The CDR3 sequence: CASSLDLVEPQHF. In DNA form, the CDR3 reads TGTGCCAGCAGCTTAGATCTCGTGGAGCCCCAGCATTTT.

The table lists this clonotype with many counts. The rearrangement uses TRBV2 and TRBJ1-2, with TRBD1 matching over 9 bases. V gave up 7 bases and J gave up 8 bases; unmatched junction bases: 8. The CDR3 contains 13 residues. The germline V gene encodes CDR1 SNHLY and CDR2 FYNNEI. CDR3 DNA sequence: TGTGCCAGCACCCTGGGACAGGGCTACGGCTACACCTTC. Its translation is CASTLGQGYGYTF.

This clonotype was recorded at least ten times. The V and J genes are TRBV20-1 and TRBJ2-7, with TRBD1 as a possible D gene (6 bases). Germline CDR1 and CDR2: DFQATT and SNEGSKA (reference sequence). Trimming took 3 bases from V and 2 from J, leaving 14 bases between them. This CDR3 is 14 amino acids long. CDR3 nucleotide sequence: TGCAGTGCTAGCGTCCCGGGACATGCCTACGAGCAGTACTTC. As protein: CSASVPGHAYEQYF.

This clonotype was recorded at least ten times. CDR3 loop: CASNIGQGRQPQHF. The CDR3 DNA sequence: TGTGCCAGCAATATTGGACAGGGGAGACAGCCCCAGCATTTT. The chain joins TRBV6-1 to TRBJ1-5, with 9 bases matching TRBD1. CDR3 length equals 14 residues. Germline CDR1 reads MNHNS; CDR2 reads SASEGT. V lost 7 bases, J lost 7 bases, and 8 bases stayed unmatched.

In regard to this clonotype: This sequence may be a read error, since a much larger clone differs from it by one base. V and J are TRBV28 and TRBJ1-2; D perhaps matches TRBD1 (6 bases). Per germline, CDR1 MDHEN and CDR2 SYDVKM. This CDR3 is built from 15 residues. CDR3 in amino acids: CAGSLRLGARYGYTF. DNA of the CDR3: TGTGCCGGCAGTTTAAGGCTGGGGGCACGATATGGCTACACCTTC.